This TCR beta chain was sequenced during a study of T cell repertoires in cytomegalovirus infection. At the level of the study: Alongside well-studied HLA-B-restricted CMV epitopes, recently identified HLA-C-restricted CMV epitopes were also used. Public TCR beta signature analysis indicated the presence of both CMV infection and matching HLA type.

Germline V gene data show CDR1 as MDHEN and CDR2 as SYDVKM. The ends were cut back, 2 bases at V and 2 bases at J, with 9 bases in the middle. This CDR3 region has 15 residues. MiXCR was run by TCRdb on the reads, yielding one entry per CDR3 protein. The profile shows 250,000 to 300,000 distinct CDR3 sequences, under 25% of them singletons. This clonotype was seen a few times. Its specificity is unknown. General study findings and limits: CMV carriers with the relevant HLA were identified by cumulative public TCR beta family frequency. The ex vivo response was dominated by HLA-C-restricted CMV-specific TCR beta clonotypes.

Sequenced material: cultured PBMCs, taken from culture after CMV antigen stimulation. The TCR sequence derives from a human donor in good health (CMV status not recorded). Some clones in this sample may be carry-over from other donors' samples. The rearrangement joins TRBV28 to TRBJ2-2, with a tentative D call TRBD2 (5 bases). CDR3 DNA sequence: TGTGCCAGCAGTTTAACGGCGGGTAACACCGGGGAGCTGTTTTTT. Translated: CASSLTAGNTGELFF.